This T cell receptor beta chain was profiled in a study of T cells after yellow fever vaccination. Germline V lookup: CDR1 SGDLS, CDR2 YYNGEE. The CDR3 is 16 amino acids. V shed 0 bases and J 2 bases; nucleotides not matched to a gene: 3. This clonotype was recorded a few times. TCRdb independently ran MiXCR on the 5' RACE reads; one entry per CDR3 protein. The table lists about 340,000 distinct CDR3 sequences, 3% to 4.5% of them singletons, with roughly a quarter in the top ten. This clonotype was sampled from a man aged 18 to 30 who received the YFV17D yellow fever vaccine. This specimen was PBMCs, taken 5 days after the yellow fever booster vaccination. The chain combines TRBV9 with TRBJ2-1, with 9 bases lining up with TRBD2. The chain's CDR3 is CASSVVPSGAYNEQFF. In DNA, the CDR3 is TGTGCCAGCAGCGTAGTCCCTAGCGGGGCCTACAATGAGCAGTTCTTC.